This T cell receptor beta chain derives from a study of T cell responses to AZD1222 COVID-19 vaccine (dated by TCRdb to the early 2020s). Describing the broader study: TCR sequencing covered some 250 trial participants: 200 to 220 given two doses of AZD1222 and 26 given two doses of MenACWY control vaccine. Enrollment into the trials was organized by age into subgroups of 18-55, 56-69 and 70-plus years, and those subgroups contained roughly 160, 29 and 62 TCR-sequenced participants, respectively. Study-level results and caveats: Most participants were white British and females outnumbered males, and the authors suggested that clonal diversity may have been underestimated. Because no day 14 peak-response samples were available, the repertoires could be characterized only after the peak T cell response. Reportedly, almost half of the unique spike-specific TCRs recognized epitopes lying outside the regions that are mutated in the B.1.351 and B.1.1.7 variants. Vaccine-associated CD4 TCRs spanned the whole spike protein, with dominant responses in regions 160-218 and 743-854. Conclusions about previously exposed vaccinees were limited because only five to seven AZD1222 recipients were SARS-CoV-2 seropositive at baseline. In the small 56-69-year group, the increase in depth fell short of significance, most likely because of low power. Spike-specific TCR breadth and depth rose significantly after two AZD1222 doses compared with day 0 and with MenACWY recipients.

In the case of this clone: What this receptor recognizes is not known. No quality values exist for individual bases; no much larger clone is one base distant.

The CDR3 regions of human TCRbeta chains were analyzed by immunosequencing. On the study's bioinformatics: TCRs in the repertoires were compared against a reference library of SARS-CoV-2-specific TCRs that had been generated with the MIRA antigen-specificity platform. Breadth was defined as the fraction of unique TCRs that were SARS-CoV-2-associated, and depth was defined as the fraction of total T cells that were SARS-CoV-2-associated. Using the MIRA data, every spike-specific TCR was mapped to the spike region that the TCR reacted to and assigned to either a CD4 or a CD8 class. Log10-transformed breadth and depth values were compared by one-way ANOVA with Sidak's multiple comparisons tests. Not all clones reach the TCRdb copy of this immuneACCESS table, which keeps in-frame sequences only. Checked studies attribute under half of the gap to unresolved V genes and leave the rest unexplained. For V, J and clone size, that table is used; D and trimming come from the DNA. The sample table contains about 75,000 clones; only one count was recorded for more than 70% of them. The top ten clones comprise 9% to 10% of the sample.

This sample's time point label indicates: about 28 days (+/-7) after the second vaccine dose. Taken with the paper, the label for treatment or condition translates to: meningococcal conjugate vaccine given as trial control. The vaccinee samples were drawn from two UK trials, COV001 and COV002, one of which was a single-blind randomized controlled phase 2/3 trial testing AZD1222 (ChAdOx1 nCoV-19) in healthy adults. For TCRbeta chain sequencing, PBMC samples were collected from trial participants at day 0 and at day 28 after the second dose. Sequenced material: peripheral blood, taken 28 days after the second dose of the MenACWY control vaccine. The sequence was obtained from an adult who received the MenACWY meningococcal vaccine as a control.

The DNA reads TGTGCCAGCAGCCGGGACAGGGGTGGGGAGACCCAGTACTTC. Its protein is CASSRDRGGETQYF. The chain links TRBV6-5 with TRBJ2-5; TRBD1 lines up with 10 middle nucleotides. The CDR3 starts with the cysteine, ends with the phenylalanine, and has 14 residues. The only DNA kept is the CDR3, 42 bases in frame from the first base. CDR1 MNHEY and CDR2 SVGAGI were looked up in the germline V gene. V is pruned by 6 bases and J by 5 bases, leaving 6 bases of the junction without a gene match.